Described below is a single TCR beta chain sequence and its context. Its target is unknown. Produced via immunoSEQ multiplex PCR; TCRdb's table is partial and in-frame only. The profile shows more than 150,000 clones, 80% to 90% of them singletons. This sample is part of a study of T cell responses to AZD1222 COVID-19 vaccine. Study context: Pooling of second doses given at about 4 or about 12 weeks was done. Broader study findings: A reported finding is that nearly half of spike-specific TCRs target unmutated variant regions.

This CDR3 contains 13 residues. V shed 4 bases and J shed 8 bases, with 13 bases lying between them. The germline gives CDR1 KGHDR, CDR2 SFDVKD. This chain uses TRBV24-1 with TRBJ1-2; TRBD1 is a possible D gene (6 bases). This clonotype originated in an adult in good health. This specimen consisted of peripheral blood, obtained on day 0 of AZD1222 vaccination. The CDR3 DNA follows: TGTGCCACCAGTGAGTCAGGGGAGGAGGGCTACACCTTC. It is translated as CATSESGEEGYTF.